A selection of T cell receptor beta chains follows, all from one sample in a study of Ad26.COV2.S vaccination and SARS-CoV-2 variants. Some clones are missing from TCRdb's copy, which holds only in-frame ones; the method was immunoSEQ multiplex PCR. The data show around 340,000 clones, approximately 86% seen once. This sample comprised peripheral blood, obtained in a trial of Ad26.COV2.S vaccine versus placebo. The receptors were sampled from a person aged 18-65 years who received the Ad26.COV2.S COVID-19 vaccine or a placebo. Each CDR3 is given with its conserved first and last residue. The order of the fields is V gene, D gene, clone size, J gene, CDR3 protein, CDR3 DNA. D genes are given only for firm matches. The listing skips clone size in some rows; elsewhere it reads once, few, many or a size class.

>TRBV14|NA|NA|TRBJ2-3
CASSQDVLLADTQYF
TGTGCCAGCAGCCAAGATGTCCTTCTGGCGGATACGCAGTATTTT
>TRBV28|NA|NA|TRBJ1-1
CASSLDWRAFF
TGTGCCAGCAGTTTAGATTGGAGGGCTTTCTTT
>TRBV24-1|NA|NA|TRBJ2-2
CATKNGISNTGELFF
TGTGCCACCAAAAACGGGATCTCGAACACCGGGGAGCTGTTTTTT
>TRBV5-1|NA|once|TRBJ2-1
CASSTGYTGLDEQFF
TGCGCCAGCAGCACCGGGTACACAGGCCTCGATGAGCAGTTCTTC
>TRBV27|NA|NA|TRBJ1-2
CASSLRDPGVYGYTF
TGTGCCAGCAGTTTGCGGGACCCCGGGGTTTATGGCTACACCTTC
>TRBV12-3/TRBV12-4|NA|once|TRBJ2-3
CASREDGVTQYF
TGTGCCAGCAGGGAGGATGGGGTTACGCAGTATTTT
>TRBV30|NA|NA|TRBJ2-7
CAWSVGTPAYEQYF
TGTGCCTGGAGTGTGGGGACTCCAGCCTACGAGCAGTACTTC
>TRBV25-1|NA|NA|TRBJ2-7
CASSKSLDRTYEQYF
TGTGCCAGCAGTAAATCGTTGGACAGAACTTACGAGCAGTACTTC
>TRBV4-3|TRBD2|NA|TRBJ2-7
CASSQRFGGIYEQYF
TGCGCCAGCAGCCAACGGTTCGGGGGGATCTACGAGCAGTACTTC
>TRBV4-2|NA|few|TRBJ2-2
CASSQVGQEHGLKLFF
TGTGCCAGCAGCCAAGTCGGTCAGGAGCATGGCTTAAAGCTGTTTTTT
>TRBV7-8|TRBD1|NA|TRBJ1-4
CASSLIYRQGMKELFF
TGTGCCAGCAGCTTAATTTATCGACAGGGTATGAAGGAACTGTTTTTT
>TRBV9|TRBD1|NA|TRBJ2-4
CASSVGRDRGNVKAKNIQYF
TGTGCCAGCAGCGTTGGACGAGACAGGGGGAATGTAAAAGCCAAAAACATTCAGTACTTC
>TRBV6-5|TRBD1|NA|TRBJ2-2
CASRGQGSTGELFF
TGTGCCAGCAGAGGACAGGGGAGCACCGGGGAGCTGTTTTTT
>TRBV15|NA|few|TRBJ1-3
CATSRDDAAGIAGNTIYF
TGTGCCACCAGCAGAGATGACGCCGCAGGGATAGCTGGAAACACCATATATTTT
>TRBV25-1|TRBD1|NA|TRBJ2-6
CASQPLAGQGAGANVLTF
TGTGCCAGCCAACCTTTAGCGGGACAGGGGGCTGGGGCCAACGTCCTGACTTTC
>TRBV6-6|TRBD2|NA|TRBJ2-1
CASSQLAGGLTSSYNEQFF
TGTGCCAGCAGTCAACTAGCGGGGGGCCTAACAAGCTCCTACAATGAGCAGTTCTTC
>TRBV7-2|NA|NA|TRBJ2-2
CASSLVAMRELFF
TGTGCCAGCAGCTTAGTCGCTATGCGGGAGCTGTTTTTT
>TRBV28|NA|NA|TRBJ1-6
CASSLPDSPLHF
TGTGCCAGCAGTTTGCCCGATTCACCCCTCCACTTT
>TRBV6-5|TRBD1|NA|TRBJ1-6
CASRGQGGSSPLHF
TGTGCCAGCAGGGGACAGGGGGGTAGTTCACCCCTCCACTTT
>TRBV4-3|NA|NA|TRBJ1-4
CASSETARINEKLFF
TGCGCCAGCAGTGAAACTGCTAGGATTAATGAAAAACTGTTTTTT
>TRBV4-1|NA|NA|TRBJ2-1
CASSQAFDFAYNEQFF
TGCGCCAGCAGCCAAGCCTTCGACTTTGCCTACAATGAGCAGTTCTTC
>TRBV2|NA|NA|TRBJ1-2
CASTPSRDPRHGYTF
TGTGCCAGCACACCATCCCGGGACCCAAGGCATGGCTACACCTTC
>TRBV7-9|TRBD2|NA|TRBJ2-7
CASSSRSSSGGSYEQYF
TGTGCCAGCAGCTCCCGGTCGTCTAGCGGGGGGAGCTACGAGCAGTACTTC
>TRBV5-5|TRBD1|NA|TRBJ2-5
CASSRQGAKEETQYF
TGTGCCAGCAGCCGACAGGGGGCGAAGGAAGAGACCCAGTACTTC
>TRBV5-5|NA|NA|TRBJ1-5
CASSWRSGEYQPQHF
TGTGCCAGCAGCTGGAGGTCAGGGGAGTATCAGCCCCAGCATTTT
>TRBV10-3|NA|NA|TRBJ1-4
CAISDSDNEKLFF
TGTGCCATCAGTGATTCTGATAATGAAAAACTGTTTTTT
>TRBV5-1|NA|NA|TRBJ2-2
CASSLEARVDGELFF
TGCGCCAGCAGCTTGGAAGCCAGGGTGGACGGGGAGCTGTTTTTT
>TRBV5-1|NA|NA|TRBJ2-3
CASSPGGITDTQYF
TGCGCCAGCAGCCCCGGGGGCATCACAGATACGCAGTATTTT
>TRBV2|NA|NA|TRBJ2-1
CASRVGLNNEQFF
TGTGCCAGCAGAGTGGGACTCAACAATGAGCAGTTCTTC
>TRBV5-5|NA|NA|TRBJ1-2
CASSLVADGTPYGYTF
TGTGCCAGCAGCTTGGTCGCCGACGGGACACCTTATGGCTACACCTTC
>TRBV12-3/TRBV12-4|TRBD1|NA|TRBJ2-7
CASTTGVGYEQYF
TGTGCCAGCACGACAGGGGTGGGCTACGAGCAGTACTTC
>TRBV28|NA|few|TRBJ2-7
CASRRRLTAGTPYEQYF
TGTGCCAGCAGACGGCGCCTCACCGCGGGGACGCCTTACGAGCAGTACTTC
>TRBV16|NA|NA|TRBJ2-7
CASSLQGPSYEQYF
TGTGCCAGCAGCCTCCAGGGCCCCTCCTACGAGCAGTACTTC
>TRBV18|NA|NA|TRBJ2-3
CASSPRGVATDTQYF
TGTGCCAGCTCACCTAGGGGAGTAGCAACAGATACGCAGTATTTT
>TRBV4-1|TRBD2|NA|TRBJ2-7
CASSQLSSGSSYEQYF
TGCGCCAGCAGCCAATTGTCTAGCGGGAGCTCCTACGAGCAGTACTTC
>TRBV28|TRBD2|NA|TRBJ2-7
CARRTSGAPWAYEQYF
TGTGCCAGGCGGACTAGCGGAGCTCCTTGGGCCTACGAGCAGTACTTC
>TRBV15|NA|NA|TRBJ1-5
CATSRDRGVGQPQHF
TGTGCCACCAGCAGAGATCGGGGGGTGGGTCAGCCCCAGCATTTT
>TRBV7-2|NA|NA|TRBJ2-1
CASSSSGNEQFF
TGTGCCAGCAGCTCTTCGGGTAATGAGCAGTTCTTC
>TRBV24-1|NA|NA|TRBJ2-3
CATSDNRYHTDTQYF
TGTGCCACCAGCGACAACCGTTACCACACAGATACGCAGTATTTT
>TRBV4-1|NA|NA|TRBJ2-7
CASSQPGGSYEQYF
TGCGCCAGCAGCCAGCCCGGGGGTTCCTACGAGCAGTACTTC
>TRBV11-2|TRBD2|NA|TRBJ2-1
CASSLPGRGVYNEQFF
TGTGCCAGCAGCCTTCCGGGGCGGGGGGTATACAATGAGCAGTTCTTC
>TRBV6-1|TRBD1|NA|TRBJ1-2
CASSEPDRAYGYTF
TGTGCCAGCAGTGAGCCGGACAGGGCCTACGGCTACACCTTC
>TRBV21-1|NA|NA|TRBJ2-7
CASSPRTFYEQYF
TGTGCCAGCAGCCCCCGGACGTTCTACGAGCAGTACTTC
>TRBV27|NA|few|TRBJ1-6
CASRMRGDGYNSPLHF
TGTGCCAGTCGTATGCGGGGGGATGGCTATAATTCACCCCTCCACTTT
>TRBV11-3|TRBD2|NA|TRBJ2-3
CASSQGTSPVDTQYF
TGTGCCAGCAGCCAAGGGACTAGCCCCGTGGATACGCAGTATTTT
>TRBV7-8|TRBD2|NA|TRBJ2-5
CASSESGGALAETQYF
TGTGCCAGCAGCGAGTCCGGGGGGGCGCTAGCGGAGACCCAGTACTTC
>TRBV7-9|NA|NA|TRBJ2-2
CASSLGVLSTGELFF
TGTGCCAGCAGCTTAGGCGTCCTCAGCACCGGGGAGCTGTTTTTT
>TRBV6-2/TRBV6-3|TRBD2|NA|TRBJ2-2
CASSYTLAGNTGELFF
TGTGCCAGCAGTTACACCCTAGCGGGAAACACCGGGGAGCTGTTTTTT
>TRBV5-1|TRBD1|NA|TRBJ1-2
CASSLASTGDGYTF
TGCGCCAGCAGCTTGGCCTCGACAGGGGATGGCTACACCTTC
>TRBV20-1|NA|NA|TRBJ2-7
CSARASLSYEQYF
TGCAGTGCTCGTGCTTCCCTCTCCTACGAGCAGTACTTC
>TRBV30|NA|NA|TRBJ2-7
CAWSVSQVYEQYF
TGTGCCTGGAGTGTATCTCAAGTCTACGAGCAGTACTTC
>TRBV28|TRBD1|few|TRBJ1-5
CASSLTGGGQPQHF
TGTGCCAGCAGTTTAACAGGGGGCGGTCAGCCCCAGCATTTT